This TCR beta chain was recovered during a study of blood T cell repertoires in COVID-19. Overall study: In each case, the material was cDNA or gDNA derived from T cells, B-cell-depleted T cells, or PBMCs.

Germline assignment: CDR1 LNHDA and CDR2 SQIVND (reference sequence). Trimming took 1 base from V and 4 from J; bases not matched to a gene: 11. CDR3 size: 17 residues. This clone has just one count. Measured with immunoSEQ multiplex PCR; TCRdb has only the in-frame clones, and not every one. The top ten clones hold 13% of a sample with 100,000 to 110,000 clones, about 84% of them seen once. This sequence joins TRBV19 and TRBJ1-2; 8 positions match TRBD1. The sequencing input was peripheral blood. The source is a human donor in a cohort sampled during active COVID-19. The CDR3 DNA sequence: TGTGCCAGTAGTATAGGGACAGGGTGGCTGGTTCTCTATGGCTACACCTTC. Translated, it gives CASSIGTGWLVLYGYTF.